This T cell receptor (beta chain) comes out of a study of T cells expressing NK-cell markers. Whole-study context: Sequencing covered eight donors, seven HCMV-seropositive and one seronegative. Study outcomes and limitations: Of the CD8+ T cells in roughly 6 donors, 1.0-7.0% belonged to dominant NKG2C+ clonotypes.

TCRdb re-analyzed the 5' RACE reads; it lists each CDR3 protein once, without DNA. This repertoire includes roughly 380,000 distinct CDR3 sequences. The CDR3 is made up of 16 amino acids. The V gene's germline CDR1 is SGHRS and CDR2 YFSETQ. On this clonotype: What it recognizes is unknown.

J is TRBJ2-3 and V is TRBV5-1; TCRdb proposes TRBD1, but this gene call is untestable without DNA. The source of this sequence is a man aged 18 to 69 in good health. Sequencing was done on a sample of blood T cells: a sorted CD56 or NKG2C T cell subset, CD4+ or CD8+ T cells, or bulk PBMC T cells (not recorded which). The CDR3 spells CASSWGTGASTDTQYF.